This T cell receptor (beta chain) was profiled in a study of control samples from healthy donors and cancer patients (dated by TCRdb to the early 2020s). The germline V gene (reference sequence) yields LNHDA for CDR1 and SQIVND for CDR2. From the cysteine up to the phenylalanine, the CDR3 has a length of 16 residues. Just CDR3 DNA is preserved here, 48 bases in frame from base 1. Deletion took 10 bases off V and 0 bases off J, with a span of 18 bases between the germline ends. This clone was counted once. Its binding antigen is unknown. Nothing much larger sits one base from this clone, and base qualities are not available. The library was prepared using the immunoSEQ multiplex PCR assay. TCRdb's version of the immuneACCESS table is confined to in-frame rearrangements and falls short of the full clone set. An unresolved V gene accounts for under half of the shortfall where checked; the remainder is of unknown origin. The sample profile shows about 140,000 clones; about 88% of them were found once. 8.7% of the sample is held by the ten biggest clonotypes.

The sample taken for sequencing was blood. This receptor chain uses TRBV19 and TRBJ2-2, with the D call tentatively TRBD1 or TRBD2, each fitting 5 bases. This TCR was recovered from a young woman in good health. The CDR3 is CATIIPQGPNTGELFF. Here is the DNA: TGTGCCACCATCATCCCCCAGGGACCGAACACCGGGGAGCTGTTTTTT. The variable domain in full, with residues beyond the CDR3 obtained from the reference TRBV19 and TRBJ2-2 genes, is DGGITQSPKYLFRKEGQNVTLSCEQNLNHDAMYWYRQDPGQGLRLIYYSQIVNDFQKGDIAEGYSVSREKKESFPLTVTSAQKNPTAFYLCATIIPQGPNTGELFFGEGSRLTVL.